The subject of this entry is one TCR beta chain. The data were taken from a study of blood T cell repertoires in COVID-19. Germline CDR1 reads GTSNPN; CDR2 reads SVGIG (reference sequence). The J segment lost 4 bases and the V segment lost 0 bases, leaving 3 bases of the junction unmatched. The CDR3 extends over 15 amino acids. TCRdb keeps only in-frame clones here, not all; method: immunoSEQ multiplex PCR. The sample lists approximately 40,000 clones, 75% to 95% occurring once. The sequenced material came from peripheral blood. The clonotype was recovered from a woman over 75 with acute or convalescent COVID-19. V usage is TRBV30 and J usage is TRBJ1-5, with 10 bases lining up with TRBD1. The chain's CDR3 is CAWSVRQGANQPQHF. CDR3 sequence (DNA): TGTGCCTGGAGTGTACGACAGGGGGCAAATCAGCCCCAGCATTTT.